This T cell receptor beta chain stems from a study of cytomegalovirus exposure and HLA in healthy donors. The PCR used 60 Vbeta and 13 Jbeta primers. Clones were sequenced by immunoSEQ multiplex PCR, and TCRdb holds only the in-frame ones, with some missing. The profile covers 150,000 to 200,000 clones, with about 81% appearing a single time and approximately 6.5% taken by the ten largest. The source of this sequence is a woman aged 45-60 years in good health and CMV-seropositive. The sample comprised PBMCs.

The CDR3: CASSPPSLLETQYF. CDR3 coding DNA: TGTGCCAGCTCACCACCCTCTCTTCTCGAGACCCAGTACTTC. The chain has TRBV18 and TRBJ2-5; D call uncertain. The CDR3 length is 14 residues. Trimming pared 0 bases from V and 5 bases from J, leaving 10 bases between. Germline-derived CDR1 and CDR2 are KGHSH and LQKENI.